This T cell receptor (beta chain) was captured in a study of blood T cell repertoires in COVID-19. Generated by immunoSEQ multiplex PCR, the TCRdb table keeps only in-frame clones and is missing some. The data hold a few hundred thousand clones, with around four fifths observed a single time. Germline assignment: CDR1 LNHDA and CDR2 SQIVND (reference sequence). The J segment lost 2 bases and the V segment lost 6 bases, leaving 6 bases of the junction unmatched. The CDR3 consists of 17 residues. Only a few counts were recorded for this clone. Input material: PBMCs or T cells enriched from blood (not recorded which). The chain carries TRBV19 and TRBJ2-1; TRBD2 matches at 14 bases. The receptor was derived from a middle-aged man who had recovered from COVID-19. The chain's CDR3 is CASRPRLAGGAYNEQFF. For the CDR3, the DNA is TGTGCCAGTAGGCCACGACTAGCGGGAGGGGCCTACAATGAGCAGTTCTTC.